Presented here are 17 T cell receptor beta chains from one specimen sequenced in a study of shared clonotypes between healthy human individuals. CD45RO-negative cells were positively selected for CCR7, leaving out terminally differentiated effector memory CD45RA+ cells. Profiled with immunoSEQ multiplex PCR; TCRdb holds only in-frame clones, not every one. The sample includes about 1,800,000 clones, about 95% of them seen just once. Material for sequencing was naive CD8+ T cells sorted from blood. These receptors all stem from a man aged 18 to 30 in good health.

V usage is TRBV4-1 and J usage is TRBJ2-1; TRBD2 aligns across 9 bases. J was trimmed by 2 bases and V by 0 bases; bases with no gene match: 8. The length of the CDR3 is 18 residues. CDR1 is MGHRA, CDR2 YSYEKL, per germline. CDR3 DNA sequence: TGCGCCAGCAGCCAAGACGGGTTGCGGGAGGGCCCCTACAATGAGCAGTTCTTC. Translation gives CASSQDGLREGPYNEQFF.

This chain links TRBV13 with TRBJ2-5; D is unclear. The CDR3 contains 13 residues. V lost 5 bases to trimming and J lost 1 base, with 8 bases between them. CDR1 is PRHDT, CDR2 FYEKMQ, per germline (reference sequence). In DNA form, the CDR3 reads TGTGCCAGCAGCGTGCAGATCCAAGAGACCCAGTACTTC. Translating gives CASSVQIQETQYF.

On this clone itself: Other DNA sequences in this sample translate to the same CDR3. This rearrangement joins TRBV5-6 to TRBJ2-1; D is perhaps TRBD2 (6 bases). The germline V and J ends were trimmed by 5 bases and 4 bases, with 10 bases remaining between them. This CDR3 spans 13 amino acids. Germline V gives CDR1 SGHDT, CDR2 YYEEEE. CDR3 loop: CASSSGLYNEQFF. The CDR3 DNA is TGTGCCAGCAGTTCGGGACTGTACAATGAGCAGTTCTTC.

The chain recombines TRBV4-2 with TRBJ1-3; D is unclear. This CDR3 region has 16 residues. V was trimmed by 0 bases and J by 0 bases, leaving 9 bases between them. CDR1 and CDR2 from the germline V gene are LGHNA and YNFKEQ. The CDR3 spells CASSQDLASSGNTIYF. The CDR3, as DNA: TGTGCCAGCAGCCAAGACCTAGCGAGCTCTGGAAACACCATATATTTT.

Concerning this clone: The same CDR3 also results from other DNA sequences found in this sample. The chain joins TRBV29-1 to TRBJ2-5, with D unresolved. V lost 3 bases and J 1 base, leaving 9 bases between the germline ends. This CDR3 is 13 amino acids long. Germline-derived CDR1 and CDR2 are SQVTM and ANQGSEA. CDR3 bases: TGCAGCGTTGAGCCGGGTCTCCAAGAGACCCAGTACTTC. This translates into CSVEPGLQETQYF.

The V and J genes are TRBV7-6 and TRBJ2-7; possible D gene TRBD2, 5 bases. Germline CDR1 SGHVS, CDR2 FNYEAQ. There are 15 residues in the CDR3. Deletions cut 0 bases from V and 1 base from J, with 10 bases between. CDR3 coding DNA: TGTGCCAGCAGCTTAGCCCACGGGGATTCCTACGAGCAGTACTTC. Its translation: CASSLAHGDSYEQYF.

This sequence joins TRBV6-5 and TRBJ2-5; 8 bases match TRBD1. Germline CDR1 and CDR2: MNHEY and SVGAGI. J gave up 4 bases and V 6 bases, and 10 bases lay outside the gene matches. There are 15 residues in the CDR3. DNA for the CDR3: TGTGCCAGCAGCCGCTCAGGGGGCTCGGGAGAGACCCAGTACTTC. Its protein is CASSRSGGSGETQYF.

The rearrangement links TRBV7-9 to TRBJ2-7; D is unclear. Trimming removed 5 bases from V and 0 bases from J, with 14 bases in between. This CDR3 spans 15 amino acids. The V gene's germline CDR1 is SEHNR and CDR2 FQNEAQ (reference sequence). The CDR3 spells CASSPPLVGSYEQYF. The CDR3 DNA is TGTGCCAGCAGCCCCCCCCTGGTCGGCTCCTACGAGCAGTACTTC.

The chain couples TRBV4-3 to TRBJ2-1, with 7 positions matching TRBD2. V lost 0 bases and J lost 2; bases outside the gene matches: 7. CDR1 is LGHNA, CDR2 YSLEER, per germline. This CDR3 has 17 residues. The CDR3 bases are TGCGCCAGCAGCCAAGATCTCCGCCTAGCGGCCTACAATGAGCAGTTCTTC. It specifies CASSQDLRLAAYNEQFF.

Concerning this clone: This specimen includes other DNA sequences encoding the same CDR3. The chain uses TRBV30 and TRBJ2-7; 8 bases fit TRBD1. Germline assignment: CDR1 GTSNPN and CDR2 SVGIG (reference sequence). V lost 0 bases to trimming and J lost 6 bases; unmatched junction nucleotides: 4. There are 13 residues in the CDR3. DNA for the CDR3: TGTGCCTGGAGTGTAACAGGGGGAAGCGAGCAGTACTTC. Translated: CAWSVTGGSEQYF.

The chain uses TRBV11-2 and TRBJ1-4; unclear D gene. Trimming removed 1 base at V and 5 bases at J, with 11 bases between. Germline CDR1 SGHAT, CDR2 FQNNGV. This CDR3 region has 15 residues. The CDR3 reads CASSLGTAFNEKLFF. Written as DNA, the CDR3 is TGTGCCAGCAGCTTAGGAACAGCCTTCAATGAAAAACTGTTTTTT.

J is TRBJ1-2 and V is TRBV4-1; D is unresolved. V shed 1 base and J shed 1 base, with 10 bases lying between them. The CDR3 length is 15 residues. Germline V CDR1 and CDR2: MGHRA, YSYEKL. The CDR3 bases are TGCGCCAGCAGCCAAGCAGCCCAGTTTAACTATGGCTACACCTTC. Protein: CASSQAAQFNYGYTF.

The chain joins TRBV29-1 to TRBJ1-2; D might be TRBD1 (5 bases). The CDR3 is 14 amino acids. CDR1 SQVTM and CDR2 ANQGSEA come from the germline V gene. Trimming left V 5 bases short and J 1 base short, with 14 bases between. The CDR3: CSVPREGLNYGYTF. The DNA for the CDR3 is TGCAGCGTTCCACGGGAGGGGCTTAACTATGGCTACACCTTC.

The chain is built from TRBV5-6 and TRBJ1-5; no clear D. The CDR3 spans 14 residues. The V gene lost 5 bases and the J gene lost 6 bases, with 15 bases spanning the gap. Germline CDR1 and CDR2: SGHDT and YYEEEE. CDR3 in DNA: TGTGCCAGCAGTCATTCCGCCTTGGGTCAGCCCCAGCATTTT. Protein product: CASSHSALGQPQHF.

On this clone: Other DNA sequences in this specimen translate into the identical CDR3. The chain combines TRBV5-6 with TRBJ2-7, with TRBD1 matching over 11 bases. CDR3 length: 14 residues. V lost 5 bases and J lost 3; bases outside the gene matches: 4. Germline CDR1 SGHDT, CDR2 YYEEEE. CDR3 DNA sequence: TGTGCCAGCAGTCCGGGACAGGGGGACTACGAGCAGTACTTC. Amino acid sequence: CASSPGQGDYEQYF.

The V gene is TRBV6-5, the J gene TRBJ1-2; D perhaps matches TRBD1 (5 bases). CDR3 length: 15 residues. Germline assignment: CDR1 MNHEY and CDR2 SVGAGI. V lost 5 bases and J lost 2, with 15 bases in between. CDR3 sequence reads: CASSHQGGDNYGYTF. Written as DNA, the CDR3 is TGTGCCAGCAGTCATCAGGGAGGGGACAACTATGGCTACACCTTC.

The V and J genes are TRBV7-9 and TRBJ1-6; 8 bases map to TRBD1. V gave up 5 bases and J gave up 3 bases; unmatched junction bases: 9. Germline CDR1 SEHNR, CDR2 FQNEAQ (reference sequence). The CDR3 runs to 17 residues. The CDR3, as DNA: TGTGCCAGCAGCGGGGGACAGGAGGCTCGCTATAATTCACCCCTCCACTTT. Its protein is CASSGGQEARYNSPLHF.